This T cell receptor beta chain emerged from a study of blood T cell repertoires in COVID-19 (TCRdb year 2020). Notes on the research overall: Samples covering the acute and convalescent phases of COVID-19 were provided by collaborators in the United States, Italy and Spain. The prospective study material was composed of cDNA or gDNA derived from T cells, B-cell-depleted T cells, or PBMCs. Deeply sampled blood TCRbeta repertoires from subjects exposed to, actively infected with, or recovered from COVID-19 were included in the dataset. The repertoires were made available in a free public database intended to serve as a resource for research on the immune response to SARS-CoV-2. Samples were obtained from the ongoing ImmuneRACE study (first 160 participants) and from 1,254 subjects provided by 6 global collaborators. The sample metadata nearly always contained a de-identified subject ID, COVID-19 status, age in years and sex. Where available, HLA class I and class II types were obtained from metadata supplied by the sample provider rather than from assay-based typing. Beyond this particular receptor, the publication reports: Clinical and demographic metadata were provided uncurated, with the amount varying by source and participant.

Collaborating institutions collected whole blood in K2EDTA tubes following their own protocols. Collaborator samples were shipped for TCRbeta analysis as frozen whole blood, isolated PBMCs, or DNA extracted from either sample type. In the germline V gene, CDR1 corresponds to SNHLY and CDR2 to FYNNEI. The V end gives up 6 bases and the J end 4 bases, leaving 10 bases in the junction not matched to a gene. CDR3 length: 16 amino acids, cysteine to phenylalanine. Of the read, only the CDR3 DNA is kept; its 48 bases are in frame from base 1. Worth noting for this clone: Its cognate antigen has yet to be identified. The sample holds no much larger clone one base away, and base qualities are not on file.

TCRbeta CDR3 regions were amplified from genomic DNA by means of the immunoSEQ Assay, a bias-controlled multiplex PCR. For the original study's pipeline: Within the assay, amplification of reference gene primers was used to estimate how many nucleated cells each sample contained. To quantify the absolute abundance of each unique TCRbeta CDR3 rearrangement, sequence reads were collapsed and filtered. For each sample, productive Simpson clonality was calculated as the square root of Simpson's diversity index across productive rearrangements. This is the immuneACCESS table as TCRdb keeps it, with only in-frame sequences that have V and J called. A part of the clones is gone; compared with another copy, unresolved V genes explain less than half, and the rest is unexplained. V, J and clone size are taken as reported in that table, and D and trimming were inferred from the DNA itself. For this sample the table gives 180,000 or so clones, of which 86% were detected only once. The ten largest clones add up to 0.99% of the sample.

Sequences were obtained from peripheral blood. This sequence originates from a man younger than 35 with acute or convalescent COVID-19. The receptor chain draws on TRBV2 and TRBJ2-5; TRBD1 agrees with 11 junctional bases. CDR3 region: CASSPTGTGGGETQYF. Read as DNA, the sequence is TGTGCCAGCAGCCCGACCGGGACAGGGGGAGGAGAGACCCAGTACTTC.